The 20 T cell receptor beta chains presented below share a single source sample, sequenced in a study of T cells in Graves' hyperthyroidism and ophthalmopathy. Amplified TCR beta CDR3 regions derived from RNA transcripts. With the HTBI primer set, the TCR CDR3 went through a first round of RT-PCR. TCRdb fed the multiplex PCR reads into MiXCR, producing one record per CDR3 protein. The data contain hundreds of thousands of distinct CDR3 sequences, 12% to 15% of them singletons. The sequencing sample was made of blood. These TCRs come from a woman aged 40 to 49 with Graves' hyperthyroidism.

This clonotype was counted many times. The genes are TRBV12-3 or TRBV12-4 and TRBJ2-1, with 15 bases lining up with TRBD2. The length of the CDR3 is 18 residues. Trimming at V came to 4 bases and at J to 9 bases, leaving 13 bases not matched to a gene. CDR3 sequence reads: CASSSQGTSGRRVVEQFF. In nucleotides, the CDR3 is TGTGCCAGCAGTTCGCAAGGGACTAGCGGGAGGAGAGTGGTTGAGCAGTTCTTC.

This clonotype was counted only a few times. V usage is TRBV29-1 and J usage is TRBJ2-7, with a tentative D call TRBD1 (5 bases). The V end lost 4 bases, the J end lost 1 base, and 14 bases lay between the germline ends. The CDR3 length is 14 residues. Germline CDR1 SQVTM, CDR2 ANQGSEA. CDR3 amino acids: CSVALRTPSYEQYF. CDR3 sequence (DNA): TGCAGCGTTGCCCTCCGGACACCTTCCTACGAGCAGTACTTC.

The V and J genes are TRBV10-2 and TRBJ1-4; weak D call: TRBD1 (5 bases). This CDR3 is 14 amino acids long. Germline V lookup: CDR1 WSHSY, CDR2 SAAADI. V was shortened by 3 bases and J by 4 bases, with 9 bases between the two germline ends. The CDR3 DNA reads as TGCGCCAGCAGTGATGGGGGATTTAATGAAAAACTGTTTTTT. Amino acid sequence: CASSDGGFNEKLFF.

The V and J genes are TRBV28 and TRBJ1-2; TRBD1 aligns across 7 bases. CDR1 MDHEN and CDR2 SYDVKM come from the germline V gene. The CDR3 totals 14 residues. Trimming took 5 bases from V and 7 from J; bases not matched to a gene: 10. The CDR3 spells CASSLEVSGGGYTF. Written as DNA, the CDR3 is TGTGCCAGCAGTCTCGAAGTCTCAGGGGGTGGCTACACCTTC.

This clonotype showed up many times. This sequence joins TRBV28 and TRBJ1-4, with 7 bases matching TRBD1. The CDR3 is 13 amino acids. V was pared by 6 bases and J by 6 bases, with 4 bases of the junction left unmatched. Looked up from germline, CDR1 is MDHEN and CDR2 is SYDVKM. CDR3 sequence reads: CASRRQGDEKLFF. Written as DNA, the CDR3 is TGTGCCAGCAGAAGACAGGGCGATGAAAAACTGTTTTTT.

In its sample, this clonotype was seen a few times. The V and J genes are TRBV19 and TRBJ1-2; the D gene is possibly TRBD1 (6 bases). CDR1 and CDR2 from the germline V gene are LNHDA and SQIVND (reference sequence). This CDR3 is built from 13 residues. Between the trimmed V and J ends, which lost 5 bases and 4 bases, there was a span of 11 bases. CDR3 residues: CASSVQGSYGYTF. In DNA, the CDR3 is TGTGCCAGTAGTGTACAGGGTTCCTATGGCTACACCTTC.

This clonotype was observed at least ten times. DNA for the CDR3: TGTGCCAGCAGCTTGATCCCTCCGCCGAACACCGGGGAGCTGTTTTTT. Protein product: CASSLIPPPNTGELFF. The chain couples TRBV14 to TRBJ2-2, with no clear D. Trimming left V 5 bases short and J 0 bases short, with 13 bases between. Germline V lookup: CDR1 SGHDN, CDR2 FVKESK. This CDR3 contains 16 residues.

This clonotype was seen repeatedly, ten times or more. The V and J genes are TRBV2 and TRBJ1-2; possible D gene TRBD1, 6 bases. Germline-derived CDR1 and CDR2 are SNHLY and FYNNEI. Trimming pared 0 bases from V and 8 bases from J, leaving 16 bases between. CDR3 length: 15 residues. The CDR3 spells CASSEAIGRGGGYTF. CDR3 sequence (DNA): TGTGCCAGCAGTGAAGCGATCGGGAGGGGGGGCGGCTACACCTTC.

This clonotype has at least ten counts. The genes are TRBV2 and TRBJ2-7; 12 bases are a match to TRBD2. V trimming: 5 bases; J trimming: 6 bases; junction bases outside the gene matches: 8. Germline V lookup: CDR1 SNHLY, CDR2 FYNNEI. The CDR3 covers 15 residues. This CDR3 is CASSNRLAGDSEQYF. The CDR3 DNA follows: TGTGCCAGCAGTAACAGACTAGCGGGAGATAGCGAGCAGTACTTC.

V gene TRBV3-1 combines with J gene TRBJ2-3; D call uncertain. V lost 2 bases and J 1 base, leaving 13 bases between the germline ends. The CDR3 length is 16 residues. Germline CDR1 and CDR2: LGHDT and YNNKEL (reference sequence). The CDR3, as DNA: TGTGCCAGCAGCCAAACTCTCCCATCGGGCACAGATACGCAGTATTTT. This sequence encodes CASSQTLPSGTDTQYF.

A few counts support this clonotype. The chain employs TRBV7-6 and TRBJ2-2; D not resolved. The CDR3 contains 13 residues. CDR1 is SGHVS and CDR2 is FNYEAQ in the germline V gene. V lost 2 bases and J lost 7, with 8 bases in between. The CDR3 DNA sequence: TGTGCCAGCAGCTTATCACGAAGCGGGGAGCTGTTTTTT. This encodes CASSLSRSGELFF.

The table lists this clonotype with a few counts. The chain is built from TRBV15 and TRBJ1-5; D is unclear. The CDR3 is made up of 13 amino acids. CDR1 is LNHNV and CDR2 is YYDKDF in the germline V gene (reference sequence). V was clipped by 1 base and J by 14 bases, with 15 bases between them. CDR3 region: CATSRARETVEHF. CDR3 bases: TGTGCCACCAGCAGAGCGAGGGAAACGGTAGAGCATTTT.

To note about this clonotype: The junction departs from germline at one end; a sequencing error may be responsible. This sequence joins TRBV30 and TRBJ1-2; D is possibly TRBD1 (5 bases). The CDR3 has 17 amino acids. Germline V gene lookup returns CDR1 GTSNPN and CDR2 SVGIG (reference sequence). The DNA of the CDR3 is TGTGCCTGGAGTGTACTTTACGGGACGGCTTTTAACTGTGGCTACACCTTC. This codes for CAWSVLYGTAFNCGYTF.

This clonotype was seen many times. V is TRBV27 and J is TRBJ2-1; a possible D gene is TRBD1 (6 bases). Between the trimmed V and J ends, which lost 6 bases and 3 bases, there was a span of 12 bases. This CDR3 has 14 amino acids. Germline V lookup: CDR1 MNHEY, CDR2 SMNVEV (reference sequence). The DNA of the CDR3 is TGTGCCAGCAGCAGCCAACAGGGCTACAATGAGCAGTTCTTC. Protein product: CASSSQQGYNEQFF.

This clonotype was recorded only once. The rearrangement links TRBV12-3 or TRBV12-4 to TRBJ1-6; tentatively, D is TRBD1 (5 bases). V was cut by 3 bases and J by 12 bases, with 6 bases left in between. The CDR3 loop spans 11 amino acids. CDR3 DNA: TGTGCCAGCAGTTTGAGGGGACCCCTCCACTTT. This translates into CASSLRGPLHF.

This clonotype was recorded at least ten times. The chain has TRBV28 and TRBJ2-3; possible D gene TRBD2, 6 bases. V lost 2 bases, J lost 2 bases, and 8 bases lay in between. The CDR3 loop spans 14 amino acids. The germline CDR1 and CDR2 sequences are MDHEN and SYDVKM. The CDR3, as DNA: TGTGCCAGCAGTTTACCGGGGGACACAGATACGCAGTATTTT. This translates into CASSLPGDTDTQYF.

This clonotype has ten or more counts. Here the CDR3 reads CAWSVMTGGTEAFF. The DNA of the CDR3 is TGTGCCTGGAGTGTAATGACAGGGGGGACTGAAGCTTTCTTT. V usage is TRBV30 and J usage is TRBJ1-1; 9 bases match TRBD1. The ends lost 0 bases at V and 5 bases at J; junction bases unmatched: 4. CDR1 and CDR2 from the germline V gene are GTSNPN and SVGIG (reference sequence). This CDR3 has 14 residues.

This chain uses TRBV7-9 with TRBJ1-6, with D possibly matching TRBD1 (5 bases). V shed 0 bases and J shed 9 bases, with 9 bases lying between them. This CDR3 contains 14 residues. Germline loops: CDR1 SEHNR, CDR2 FQNEAQ (reference sequence). The CDR3 coding sequence is TGTGCCAGCAGCTTAGCGGGGGGGGGTTCACCCCTCCACTTT. It codes for CASSLAGGGSPLHF.

This clonotype was counted at least ten times. This chain joins TRBV27 and TRBJ1-6; the match to TRBD1 covers 7 bases. Per germline, CDR1 MNHEY and CDR2 SMNVEV (reference sequence). The CDR3 length is 17 residues. V lost 3 bases, J lost 8 bases, and 13 bases stayed unmatched. CDR3 residues: CASSFLPPGQGDSPLHF. CDR3 DNA sequence: TGTGCCAGCAGTTTTCTCCCTCCCGGCCAGGGGGATTCACCCCTCCACTTT.

This clonotype was observed a few times. The J gene is TRBJ2-7, the V gene TRBV3-1; tentative D call: TRBD2 (5 bases). Trimming removed 0 bases from V and 3 bases from J, with 9 bases in between. This CDR3 comprises 14 residues. Germline CDR1 and CDR2: LGHDT and YNNKEL (reference sequence). CDR3 sequence: CASSQDPGLYEQYF. The CDR3 DNA follows: TGTGCCAGCAGCCAAGATCCTGGACTCTACGAGCAGTACTTC.